This TCR beta chain was identified during a study of CD8 T cells in ankylosing spondylitis (dated by TCRdb to the late 2010s). Broadly, across the study: To find TCR variants linked to disease, the study profiled T cell receptor beta repertoires in ankylosing spondylitis patients and healthy donors. Peripheral blood samples were taken, and synovial fluid was additionally collected from ankylosing spondylitis patients. The full study cohort comprised some 27 ankylosing spondylitis patients and over a hundred healthy donors.

This clonotype was recorded many times. The clone's antigen remains unknown. It has no much larger one-base neighbor in the sample; base qualities were not kept. From a lookup of the germline V gene, CDR1 and CDR2 are SGDLS and YYNGEE. Counted from cysteine to phenylalanine, this CDR3 has 15 amino acids. Only the CDR3 DNA is retained, 45 bases long and in frame from the first base. The V and J ends are trimmed by 0 bases and 4 bases, leaving 12 bases between them. What the research found in general, with its limitations: Blood from ankylosing spondylitis patients appeared to be characterized by a TCR beta motif composed of roughly 8 highly homologous amino acid variants. Some of the motif variants had been reported before in the synovial fluid and blood of reactive arthritis patients, a finding that suggests common disease-initiation mechanisms. The disease-linked clones showed a CD8+ phenotype and occurred at relatively low frequencies in peripheral blood. The disease-linked clones were reported to be significantly enriched in matched synovial fluid samples from ankylosing spondylitis patients.

The listed sequencing device is Illumina HiSeq 2500. TCR beta libraries were prepared by quantitative 5'-RACE with molecular barcodes. In the authors' own workflow: To identify disease-linked TCR variants, a new computational method was used, one built on a probabilistic model of VDJ rearrangement. TCRdb reprocessing: public reads trimmed at Q25 with fastp, clones called with MiXCR, in-frame beta chains kept. Each entry is one CDR3 protein sequence, shown with its most common DNA and genes. It is TCRdb's table, rather than the study itself, that gives the V and J calls and clone size. The sample profile shows 40,000 to 50,000 distinct CDR3 sequences; under 4.5% of them were found once. The top ten clones comprise around 4.1% of the sample.

This sequence originates from a female donor with ankylosing spondylitis or in good health (not recorded which). The chain joins TRBV9 to TRBJ2-3, with TRBD1 as a weak D call on 5 bases. Sequencing input: blood, either unsorted or a sorted T cell fraction (not recorded which). The DNA sequence reads TGTGCCAGCAGCGTAGTGCAGGGTGCCCCAGATACGCAGTATTTT. Its protein reads: CASSVVQGAPDTQYF.